This TCR beta chain was documented in a study of control samples from healthy donors and cancer patients. TCRdb's copy holds only in-frame clones and misses some; the assay was immunoSEQ multiplex PCR. Of 100,000 to 150,000 clones listed, roughly nine tenths are singletons. This receptor was taken from a man aged 18 to 30 in good health. The sample comprised blood.

This chain's CDR3 is CASSLAPGSGWANTGELFF. Here the CDR3 DNA reads TGTGCCAGCAGCTTAGCGCCTGGTAGCGGGTGGGCCAACACCGGGGAGCTGTTTTTT. V usage is TRBV7-9 and J usage is TRBJ2-2; 7 nucleotides line up with TRBD2. This CDR3 is built from 19 residues. Per the germline V gene, CDR1 is SEHNR and CDR2 is FQNEAQ (reference sequence). V shed 0 bases and J 2 bases; nucleotides not matched to a gene: 12.